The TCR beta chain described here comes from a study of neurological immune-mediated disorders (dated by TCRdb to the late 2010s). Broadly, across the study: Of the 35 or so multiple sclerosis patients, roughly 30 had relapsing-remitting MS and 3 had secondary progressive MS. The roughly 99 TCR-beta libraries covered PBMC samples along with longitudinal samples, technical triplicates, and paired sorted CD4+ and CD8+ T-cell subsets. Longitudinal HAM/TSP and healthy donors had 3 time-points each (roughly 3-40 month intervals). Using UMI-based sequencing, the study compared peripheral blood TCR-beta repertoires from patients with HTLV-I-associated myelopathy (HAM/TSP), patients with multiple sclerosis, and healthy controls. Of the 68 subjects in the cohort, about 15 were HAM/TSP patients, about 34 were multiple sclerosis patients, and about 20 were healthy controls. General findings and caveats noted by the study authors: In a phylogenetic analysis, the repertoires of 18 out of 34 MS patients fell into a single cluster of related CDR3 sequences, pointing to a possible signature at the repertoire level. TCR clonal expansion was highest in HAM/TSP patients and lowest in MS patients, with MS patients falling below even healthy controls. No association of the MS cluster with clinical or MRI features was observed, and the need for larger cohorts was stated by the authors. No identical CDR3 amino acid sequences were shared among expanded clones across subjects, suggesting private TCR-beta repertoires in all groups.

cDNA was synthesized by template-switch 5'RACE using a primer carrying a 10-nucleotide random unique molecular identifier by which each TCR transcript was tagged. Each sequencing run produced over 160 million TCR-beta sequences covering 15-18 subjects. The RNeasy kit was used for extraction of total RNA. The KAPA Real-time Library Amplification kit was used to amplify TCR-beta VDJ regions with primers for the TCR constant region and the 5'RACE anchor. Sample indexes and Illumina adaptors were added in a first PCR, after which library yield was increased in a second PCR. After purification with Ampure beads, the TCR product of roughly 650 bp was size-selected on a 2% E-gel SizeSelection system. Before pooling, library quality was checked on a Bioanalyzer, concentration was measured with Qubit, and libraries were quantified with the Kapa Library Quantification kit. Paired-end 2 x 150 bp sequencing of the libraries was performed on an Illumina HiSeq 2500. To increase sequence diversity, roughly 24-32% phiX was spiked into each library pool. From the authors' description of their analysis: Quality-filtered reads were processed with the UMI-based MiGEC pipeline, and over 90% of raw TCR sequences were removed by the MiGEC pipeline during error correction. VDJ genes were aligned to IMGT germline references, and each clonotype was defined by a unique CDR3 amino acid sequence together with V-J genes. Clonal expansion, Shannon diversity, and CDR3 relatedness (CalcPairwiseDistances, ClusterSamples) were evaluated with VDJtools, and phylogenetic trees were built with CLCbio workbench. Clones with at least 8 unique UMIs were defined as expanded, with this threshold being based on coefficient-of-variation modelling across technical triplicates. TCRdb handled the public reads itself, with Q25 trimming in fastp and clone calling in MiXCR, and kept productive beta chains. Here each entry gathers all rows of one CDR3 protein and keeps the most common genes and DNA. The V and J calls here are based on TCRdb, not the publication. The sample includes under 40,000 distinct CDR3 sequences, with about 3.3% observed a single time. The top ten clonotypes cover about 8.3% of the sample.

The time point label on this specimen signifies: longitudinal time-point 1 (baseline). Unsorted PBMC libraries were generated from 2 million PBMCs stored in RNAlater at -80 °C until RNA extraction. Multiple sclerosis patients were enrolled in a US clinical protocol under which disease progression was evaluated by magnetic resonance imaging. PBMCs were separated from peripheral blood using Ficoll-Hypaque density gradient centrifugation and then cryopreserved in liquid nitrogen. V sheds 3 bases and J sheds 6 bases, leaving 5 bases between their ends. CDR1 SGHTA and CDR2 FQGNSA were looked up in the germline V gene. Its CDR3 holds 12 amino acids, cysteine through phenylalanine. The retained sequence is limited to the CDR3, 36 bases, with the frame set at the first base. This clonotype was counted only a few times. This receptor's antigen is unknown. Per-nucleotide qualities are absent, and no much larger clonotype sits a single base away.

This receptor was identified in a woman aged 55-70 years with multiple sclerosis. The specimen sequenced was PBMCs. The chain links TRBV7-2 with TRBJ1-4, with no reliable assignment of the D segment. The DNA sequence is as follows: TGTGCCAGCAGCTTCTCTTATGAAAAACTGTTTTTT. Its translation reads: CASSFSYEKLFF.